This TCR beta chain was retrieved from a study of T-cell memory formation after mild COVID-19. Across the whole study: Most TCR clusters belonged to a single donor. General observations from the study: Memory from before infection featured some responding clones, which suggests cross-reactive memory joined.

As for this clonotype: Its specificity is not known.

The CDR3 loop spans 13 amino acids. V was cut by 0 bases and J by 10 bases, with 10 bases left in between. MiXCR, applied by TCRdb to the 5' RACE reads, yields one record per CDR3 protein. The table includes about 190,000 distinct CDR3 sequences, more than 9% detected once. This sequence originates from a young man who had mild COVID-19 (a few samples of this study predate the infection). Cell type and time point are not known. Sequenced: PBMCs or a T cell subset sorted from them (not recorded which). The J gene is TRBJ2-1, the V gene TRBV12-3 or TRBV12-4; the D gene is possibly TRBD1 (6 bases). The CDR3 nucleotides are TGTGCCAGCAGTTTAGCGGGGGCCACCGAGCAGTTCTTC. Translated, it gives CASSLAGATEQFF.